This TCR beta chain was identified during a study of CD8 T cells in Susac syndrome. After extraction with the RNeasy kit, roughly 0.5 to 1 ug of the RNA was reverse transcribed using random hexamers. It was immunoSEQ multiplex PCR that amplified TCR beta CDR3 across 54 Vbeta and 13 Jbeta. One entry per CDR3 protein results from TCRdb running MiXCR on the immunoSEQ multiplex PCR reads. The data contain around 200,000 distinct CDR3 sequences, approximately 95% of them seen just once; the ten biggest clones take up around 0.076%. This clonotype showed up just once. CDR3 length: 14 amino acids. With V trimmed by 2 bases and J by 4 bases, 7 bases remained unmatched. CDR1 is GTSNPN and CDR2 is SVGIG in the germline V gene (reference sequence).

Specimen: CD4+ T cells from PBMCs. This clonotype was obtained from a human donor with multiple sclerosis. This chain links TRBV30 with TRBJ1-2; 7 bases match TRBD1. The CDR3 DNA reads TGTGCCTGGAGTTTCCAGGGGGAGGCCTATGGCTACACCTTC. It encodes CAWSFQGEAYGYTF.